This TCR beta chain stems from a study of T cell repertoires in cytomegalovirus infection. Overall study: The authors used CMV epitopes that were HLA-C-restricted (recently identified) and HLA-B-restricted (well studied). CMV infection and matching HLA type were both indicated by public TCR beta signatures.

TCRdb recomputed calls from the reads with MiXCR, one row per CDR3 protein. The repertoire consists of about 920,000 distinct CDR3 sequences, with about 33% occurring once and the leading ten covering roughly 13%. Study results and limitations: Cumulative frequency (of public TCR beta family members) identified carriers of CMV plus the relevant HLA. HLA-C-restricted CMV-specific TCR beta clonotypes prevailed in the ex vivo response.

Germline lookup yields CDR1 SGHVS and CDR2 FQNEAQ. There are 15 residues in the CDR3. Trimming shortened V by 3 bases and J by 2 bases, and 11 bases separated the two germline ends. This clonotype was seen at least ten times. What it binds is unknown. Sequenced here: cultured CD8+ T cells from PBMCs, sampled from culture after CMV antigen stimulation. V and J are TRBV7-8 and TRBJ2-1, with D perhaps assigned TRBD1 or TRBD2 (5 bases each). This receptor was taken from a human donor in good health (CMV status not recorded). Some clones in this sample may be carry-over from other donors' samples. CDR3 DNA: TGTGCCAGCAGCTTGCTGGGGACCACCTACAATGAGCAGTTCTTC. It translates to CASSLLGTTYNEQFF.